One sample yielded the 17 T cell receptor beta chains listed below, sequenced in a study of early T cells in non-severe SARS-CoV-2 infection. TCRdb used MiXCR to reprocess the 5' RACE reads, holding one entry per CDR3 protein. The data contain 85,000 to 90,000 distinct CDR3 sequences, 14% of them singletons. Sequencing used whole blood. The receptor set was obtained from an adult who was a healthcare worker with PCR-confirmed SARS-CoV-2 infection or an uninfected control (not recorded which).

The CDR3, as DNA: TGTGCCAGCAGCCCCCGGTCCGGGCCTTCTAACTATGGCTACACCTTC. It yields the protein CASSPRSGPSNYGYTF. V and J are TRBV7-8 and TRBJ1-2; D uncertain. V was cut by 5 bases and J by 0 bases, with 16 bases left in between. This CDR3 is 16 amino acids long. The germline V gene encodes CDR1 SGHVS and CDR2 FQNEAQ.

This clonotype was detected ten times or more. The V gene is TRBV6-2 or TRBV6-3, the J gene TRBJ2-1, with D hard to call. The CDR3 sequence is 16 residues long. V lost 2 bases and J lost 0, with 11 bases in between. Germline CDR1 reads MNHEY; CDR2 reads SVGEGT. CDR3 region: CASSYPGAPSYNEQFF. The CDR3 DNA reads as TGTGCCAGCAGTTACCCTGGAGCTCCCTCCTACAATGAGCAGTTCTTC.

This clonotype was detected a few times. This chain joins TRBV20-1 and TRBJ1-2; a possible D gene is TRBD1 (6 bases). CDR1 and CDR2 (germline): DFQATT, SNEGSKA (reference sequence). The CDR3 consists of 13 residues. The germline V and J ends were trimmed by 2 bases and 8 bases, with 15 bases remaining between them. The CDR3 protein is CSARRGRGGGYTF. In DNA, the CDR3 is TGCAGTGCTAGAAGGGGCAGGGGCGGAGGCTACACCTTC.

The J gene is TRBJ2-1, the V gene TRBV19; 12 bases align to TRBD2. V lost 3 bases to trimming and J lost 0 bases; unmatched junction nucleotides: 3. CDR1 is LNHDA, CDR2 SQIVND, per germline (reference sequence). This CDR3 is built from 17 residues. CDR3 loop: CASSIPSGGASYNEQFF. CDR3 bases: TGTGCCAGTAGTATCCCTAGCGGGGGGGCCTCCTACAATGAGCAGTTCTTC.

The table lists this clonotype with a few counts. The chain links TRBV2 to TRBJ1-4; D remains unclear. Germline values: CDR1 SNHLY, CDR2 FYNNEI. Trimming stripped 6 bases from V and 7 bases from J, with 15 bases between. The length of the CDR3 is 14 residues. The CDR3 region has the DNA TGTGCCAGCAGGCGCAACGAACTGGGTGAAAAACTGTTTTTT. Translation gives CASRRNELGEKLFF. Complete variable domain (other parts from reference TRBV2 and TRBJ1-4): EPEVTQTPSHQVTQMGQEVILRCVPISNHLYFYWYRQILGQKVEFLVSFYNNEISEKSEIFDDQFSVERPDGSNFTLKIRSTKLEDSAMYFCASRRNELGEKLFFGSGTQLSVL.

This clonotype was seen at least ten times. This chain uses TRBV11-2 with TRBJ1-1; a possible D gene is TRBD1 (6 bases). CDR3 length: 15 residues. Germline V lookup: CDR1 SGHAT, CDR2 FQNNGV. Trimming removed 5 bases at V and 0 bases at J, with 13 bases between. The CDR3 region is CASSLMGAVNTEAFF. The CDR3 bases are TGTGCCAGCAGCCTAATGGGGGCGGTGAACACTGAAGCTTTCTTT.

The chain uses TRBV6-5 and TRBJ1-1; possibly TRBD1 for D (5 bases). Germline V gene lookup returns CDR1 MNHEY and CDR2 SVGAGI. The CDR3 is 15 amino acids. V shed 0 bases and J shed 1 base, with 9 bases lying between them. DNA of the CDR3: TGTGCCAGCAGTTACTCAGGGACGGAGAACACTGAAGCTTTCTTT. As protein: CASSYSGTENTEAFF.

This clonotype was counted at least ten times. The chain links TRBV9 to TRBJ2-3; D may correspond to TRBD1 or TRBD2 (6 bases each). Deletions cut 5 bases from V and 2 bases from J, with 18 bases between. The CDR3 length is 16 residues. Germline lookup yields CDR1 SGDLS and CDR2 YYNGEE. The CDR3 region is CASRAFGGKATDTQYF. CDR3 coding DNA: TGTGCCAGCAGGGCCTTCGGGGGCAAGGCCACAGATACGCAGTATTTT. Full variable domain (rest looked up from reference TRBV9 and TRBJ2-3): DSGVTQTPKHLITATGQRVTLRCSPRSGDLSVYWYQQSLDQGLQFLIQYYNGEERAKGNILERFSAQQFPDLHSELNLSSLELGDSALYFCASRAFGGKATDTQYFGPGTRLTVL.

This clonotype was observed many times. The chain links TRBV20-1 to TRBJ1-1; 8 positions match TRBD1. The CDR3 contains 11 residues. Losses at the gene ends were 5 bases for V and 6 bases for J; bases not matched to a gene: 2. Germline CDR1 reads DFQATT; CDR2 reads SNEGSKA (reference sequence). The CDR3 DNA is TGCAGTGCTGGGACAGGCTCTGAAGCTTTCTTT. It yields the protein CSAGTGSEAFF.

V is TRBV4-1 and J is TRBJ2-1; D might be TRBD1 or TRBD2, each matching 5 bases. This CDR3 contains 16 residues. The V and J ends lost 3 bases and 9 bases respectively, with 21 bases between them. From germline, CDR1 is MGHRA and CDR2 YSYEKL. The CDR3 region has the DNA TGCGCCAGCAGCCACCTTACCAAAGGCTCAGGGAGTGAGCAGTTCTTC. Translated: CASSHLTKGSGSEQFF.

This clonotype has ten or more counts. The chain joins TRBV7-4 to TRBJ1-1; D remains unclear. Per germline, CDR1 SGHVT and CDR2 SQSDAQ. Trimming pared 7 bases from V and 4 bases from J, leaving 16 bases between. This CDR3 region has 14 residues. Here the CDR3 reads CASTRPFLITEAFF. The CDR3 region has the DNA TGTGCCAGCACCCGCCCCTTCCTAATCACTGAAGCTTTCTTT.

The CDR3 protein is CASSVGGLAGDNEQFF. The CDR3, as DNA: TGTGCCAGCAGCGTAGGGGGACTAGCGGGGGACAATGAGCAGTTCTTC. The rearrangement links TRBV9 to TRBJ2-1; 14 nucleotides agree with TRBD2. V was pared by 0 bases and J by 5 bases, with 1 base of the junction left unmatched. Germline V gene sequence: CDR1 SGDLS, CDR2 YYNGEE. The CDR3 spans 16 residues.

This chain links TRBV6-5 with TRBJ2-7, with 10 bases fitting TRBD1. The CDR3 totals 15 residues. With V trimmed by 2 bases and J by 4 bases, 5 bases remained unmatched. Germline assignment: CDR1 MNHEY and CDR2 SVGAGI. The DNA of the CDR3 is TGTGCCAGCAGTTACAGGGACAGGGGCATGTACGAGCAGTACTTC. Protein: CASSYRDRGMYEQYF.

This clonotype was picked up many times. The chain joins TRBV3-1 to TRBJ1-5, with a possible D match to TRBD1 (5 bases). This CDR3 is built from 14 residues. CDR1 and CDR2 from the germline V gene are LGHDT and YNNKEL (reference sequence). The V end was cut by 4 bases, the J end by 5 bases, with 12 bases between. This CDR3 reads CASSLQGRDQPQHF. The CDR3 DNA sequence: TGTGCCAGCAGCCTCCAGGGTAGGGATCAGCCCCAGCATTTT.

In its sample, this clonotype was seen a few times. V and J are TRBV12-3 or TRBV12-4 and TRBJ2-7; 10 bases map to TRBD1. The junction had 4 bases not matched to a gene; V was cut back by 6 bases and J by 2 bases. CDR3 length equals 14 residues. CDR3 DNA: TGTGCCAGCAGGAAGGGGACAGGGGCCTACGAGCAGTACTTC. Protein product: CASRKGTGAYEQYF.

The sample holds a few counts of this clonotype. The rearrangement links TRBV7-8 to TRBJ2-2; D might be TRBD2 (5 bases). The CDR3 has 13 residues. Per germline, CDR1 SGHVS and CDR2 FQNEAQ. V lost 3 bases, J lost 11 bases, and 13 bases lay in between. The CDR3 DNA reads as TGTGCCAGCAGCTTGCTAGCCGTCGGTGAGCTGTTTTTT. It specifies CASSLLAVGELFF. The full variable domain, its missing parts supplied by reference TRBV7-8 and TRBJ2-2, is GAGVSQSPRYKVAKRGQDVALRCDPISGHVSLFWYQQALGQGPEFLTYFQNEAQLDKSGLPSDRFFAERPEGSVSTLKIQRTQQEDSAVYLCASSLLAVGELFFGEGSRLTVL.

In its sample, this clonotype was seen many times. The gene calls are TRBV5-1 and TRBJ1-4; D might be TRBD1 (6 bases). Looked up from germline, CDR1 is SGHRS and CDR2 is YFSETQ. The V end was cut by 4 bases, the J end by 8 bases, with 18 bases between. This CDR3 region has 15 residues. CDR3 in DNA: TGCGCCAGCAGCCTCCAGGGGAGGGGGGACGAAAAACTGTTTTTT. Translating it yields CASSLQGRGDEKLFF.